This T cell receptor (beta chain) was documented in a study of spatial heterogeneity in lung cancer. Looking at the study overall: Sequences of the beta chain were consistently detected in greater numbers than alpha-chain sequences. Mean representation of each unique TCR and UMI combination in the raw reads exceeded nine occurrences.

CDR1 is SGHVS and CDR2 is FNYEAQ in the germline V gene. This CDR3 comprises 13 residues. Between the trimmed V and J ends, which lost 5 bases and 4 bases, there was a span of 9 bases. By frequency in the sample, this clonotype is medium-sized (0.01 to 0.1%). Unique molecular identifiers, one per molecule, were present on every TCR cDNA molecule. Each CDR3 protein is one row after TCRdb ran MiXCR on the 5' RACE reads. The table lists several thousand distinct CDR3 sequences, approximately 4% of them singletons. The time point was: sample taken at primary tumor resection. Without sorting, whole RNA was sequenced from tumor, nontumor lung or frozen PBMC. The donor group consisted of 72 patients who had untreated, early-stage non-small cell lung cancer.

The V and J genes are TRBV7-6 and TRBJ1-5; D gene ambiguous. This receptor was identified in a female donor with early-stage non-small cell lung cancer. This specimen was normal lung tissue next to the tumor, taken at surgery. The DNA of the CDR3 is TGTGCCAGCAGCCCACGGGTAAATCAGCCCCAGCATTTT. It translates to CASSPRVNQPQHF.